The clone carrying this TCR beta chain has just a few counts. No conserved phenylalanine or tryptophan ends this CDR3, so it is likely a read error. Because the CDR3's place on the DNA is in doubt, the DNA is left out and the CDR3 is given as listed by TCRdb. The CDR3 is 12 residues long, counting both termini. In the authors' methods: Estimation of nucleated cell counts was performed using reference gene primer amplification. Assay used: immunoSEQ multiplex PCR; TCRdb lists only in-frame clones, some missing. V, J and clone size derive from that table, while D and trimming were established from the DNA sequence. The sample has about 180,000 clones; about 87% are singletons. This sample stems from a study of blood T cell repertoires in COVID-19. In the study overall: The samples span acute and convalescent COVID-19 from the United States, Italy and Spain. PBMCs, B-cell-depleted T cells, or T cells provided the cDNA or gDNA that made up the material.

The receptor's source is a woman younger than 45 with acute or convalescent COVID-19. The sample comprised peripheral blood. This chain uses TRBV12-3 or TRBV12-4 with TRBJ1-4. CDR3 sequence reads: CASSFVGGDQHL.